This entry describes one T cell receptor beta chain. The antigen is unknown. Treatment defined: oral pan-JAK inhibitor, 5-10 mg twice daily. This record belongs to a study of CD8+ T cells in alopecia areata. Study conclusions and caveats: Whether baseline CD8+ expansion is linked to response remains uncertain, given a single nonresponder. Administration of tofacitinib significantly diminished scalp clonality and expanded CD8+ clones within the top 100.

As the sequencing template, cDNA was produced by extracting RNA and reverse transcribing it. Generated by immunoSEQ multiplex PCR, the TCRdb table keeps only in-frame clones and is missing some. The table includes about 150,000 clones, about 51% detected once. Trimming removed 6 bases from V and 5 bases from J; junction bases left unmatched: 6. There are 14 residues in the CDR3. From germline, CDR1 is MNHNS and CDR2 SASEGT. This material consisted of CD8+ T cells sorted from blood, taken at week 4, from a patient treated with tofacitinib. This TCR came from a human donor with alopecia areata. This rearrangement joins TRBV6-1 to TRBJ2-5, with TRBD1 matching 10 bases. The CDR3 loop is CASRGTGEYETQYF. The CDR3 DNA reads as TGTGCCAGCAGAGGGACAGGGGAGTACGAGACCCAGTACTTC.